This is a list of T cell receptor beta chains from one sample in a study of naive and memory T cell subsets. TCRdb reprocessed the UMI-ligation and nested PCR reads with MiXCR, giving one entry per CDR3 protein. This sample yields approximately 140,000 distinct CDR3 sequences, of which approximately 21% are seen a single time; about 0.57% belongs to the top ten. Sequencing input: naive CD8+ T cells from blood. Receptors were obtained from a human donor in good health. Each CDR3 is given with its conserved first and last residue. The D gene is left open where the match is weak. Not all rows give a size; the values are once, few, many and, for expanded clones, a class.

CDR3: CASSQQGASVYSPLHF
DNA: TGTGCCAGCAGTCAACAGGGGGCGAGTGTTTATTCACCCCTCCACTTT
V: TRBV28
D: TRBD1
size: .
J: TRBJ1-6

CDR3: CSVVGLADSYEQYF
DNA: TGCAGCGTTGTGGGGCTAGCGGACTCCTACGAGCAGTACTTC
V: TRBV29-1
D: TRBD2
size: .
J: TRBJ2-7

CDR3: CASSHSPAYNEQFF
DNA: TGCGCCAGCAGCCACTCCCCGGCCTACAATGAGCAGTTCTTC
V: TRBV4-1
D: .
size: .
J: TRBJ2-1

CDR3: CASTRGASSYEQYF
DNA: TGTGCCAGCACCAGAGGGGCCAGCTCCTACGAGCAGTACTTC
V: TRBV6-6
D: .
size: few
J: TRBJ2-7

CDR3: CATSGGQSNEQFF
DNA: TGTGCCACCAGTGGAGGACAGTCCAATGAGCAGTTCTTC
V: TRBV24-1
D: .
size: .
J: TRBJ2-1

CDR3: CASSPQGGANTEAFF
DNA: TGTGCCAGCAGCCCCCAGGGGGGGGCGAACACTGAAGCTTTCTTT
V: TRBV7-9
D: TRBD1
size: .
J: TRBJ1-1

CDR3: CASSQNPTGIRIEQYF
DNA: TGTGCCAGCAGCCAAAACCCGACAGGGATAAGGATCGAGCAGTACTTC
V: TRBV4-2
D: TRBD1
size: .
J: TRBJ2-7

CDR3: CASSYGQGVEQPQHF
DNA: TGTGCCAGCAGTTACGGGCAGGGGGTGGAACAGCCCCAGCATTTT
V: TRBV6-5
D: TRBD1
size: few
J: TRBJ1-5

CDR3: CASSVGQVPYEQYF
DNA: TGTGCCAGCAGCGTAGGACAGGTTCCCTACGAGCAGTACTTC
V: TRBV9
D: .
size: few
J: TRBJ2-7

CDR3: CASSQDKGDNPYF
DNA: TGCGCCAGCAGCCAAGATAAGGGGGACAACCCGTACTTC
V: TRBV4-1
D: .
size: .
J: TRBJ2-7

CDR3: CASSQARVLSSGELFF
DNA: TGCGCCAGCAGCCAAGCCCGGGTTTTGTCTTCCGGGGAGCTGTTTTTT
V: TRBV4-3
D: .
size: .
J: TRBJ2-2

CDR3: CASSIRGGEQFF
DNA: TGTGCCAGTAGTATAAGAGGCGGTGAGCAGTTCTTC
V: TRBV19
D: .
size: few
J: TRBJ2-1

CDR3: CAISDPKSEETQYF
DNA: TGTGCCATCAGTGACCCTAAGTCCGAAGAGACCCAGTACTTC
V: TRBV10-3
D: .
size: .
J: TRBJ2-5

CDR3: CASSLGRFPPQHF
DNA: TGTGCCAGCAGCTTAGGCCGCTTTCCTCCTCAGCATTTT
V: TRBV13
D: .
size: .
J: TRBJ1-5

CDR3: CASSQVPTPVDEQFF
DNA: TGTGCCAGCAGCCAAGTTCCGACTCCCGTGGATGAGCAGTTCTTC
V: TRBV14
D: .
size: .
J: TRBJ2-1

CDR3: CASSQDQERETNNEQFF
DNA: TGCGCCAGCAGCCAAGATCAAGAGCGGGAGACGAACAATGAGCAGTTCTTC
V: TRBV4-3
D: TRBD2
size: .
J: TRBJ2-1

CDR3: CSARGLAGRPASYNEQFF
DNA: TGCAGCGCCCGGGGACTAGCGGGACGCCCGGCCTCCTACAATGAGCAGTTCTTC
V: TRBV29-1
D: TRBD2
size: .
J: TRBJ2-1

CDR3: CAIGTGGPDTQYF
DNA: TGTGCCATCGGAACAGGGGGCCCAGATACGCAGTATTTT
V: TRBV10-3
D: TRBD1
size: few
J: TRBJ2-3

CDR3: CASSRTSGPEETQYF
DNA: TGCGCCAGCAGCCGAACTAGCGGGCCCGAAGAGACCCAGTACTTC
V: TRBV10-2
D: TRBD2
size: few
J: TRBJ2-5

CDR3: CASSLTPFNPGTGAYEQYF
DNA: TGCGCCAGCAGCTTGACACCGTTTAACCCCGGGACAGGAGCCTACGAGCAGTACTTC
V: TRBV5-1
D: TRBD1
size: .
J: TRBJ2-7

CDR3: CASSFRANTEAFF
DNA: TGTGCCAGCAGTTTCCGGGCCAACACTGAAGCTTTCTTT
V: TRBV28
D: .
size: .
J: TRBJ1-1

CDR3: CASSLGSGSGYTQYF
DNA: TGTGCCAGCAGCTTAGGTAGCGGGAGTGGATATACGCAGTATTTT
V: TRBV7-6
D: TRBD2
size: few
J: TRBJ2-3

CDR3: CASKDLNSYEQYF
DNA: TGTGCCAGCAAGGATCTAAACTCCTACGAGCAGTACTTC
V: TRBV13
D: .
size: few
J: TRBJ2-7

CDR3: CASSQDVLGSLAPNYGYTF
DNA: TGTGCCAGCAGCCAAGACGTTTTGGGCAGTCTCGCTCCTAACTATGGCTACACCTTC
V: TRBV4-2
D: .
size: .
J: TRBJ1-2

CDR3: CASSLDNSGANVLTF
DNA: TGCGCCAGCAGCTTGGATAACTCTGGGGCCAACGTCCTGACTTTC
V: TRBV5-1
D: .
size: .
J: TRBJ2-6

CDR3: CASSYEQYF
DNA: TGTGCCAGCAGTTACGAGCAGTACTTC
V: TRBV27
D: .
size: .
J: TRBJ2-7

CDR3: CASSYTTGSRYEQYF
DNA: TGTGCCAGCAGTTACACGACAGGTTCCCGCTACGAGCAGTACTTC
V: TRBV6-5
D: .
size: few
J: TRBJ2-7

CDR3: CASSSGRNTQYF
DNA: TGTGCCAGCAGTTCGGGACGTAATACGCAGTATTTT
V: TRBV12-3/TRBV12-4
D: .
size: .
J: TRBJ2-3

CDR3: CSASHRASYEQYF
DNA: TGCAGTGCTAGTCACCGGGCTTCCTACGAGCAGTACTTC
V: TRBV20-1
D: .
size: few
J: TRBJ2-7

CDR3: CASSLFPEKSEGYEQYF
DNA: TGCGCCAGCAGCTTGTTCCCTGAAAAATCGGAGGGCTACGAGCAGTACTTC
V: TRBV5-1
D: .
size: .
J: TRBJ2-7

CDR3: CASSDALYEQYF
DNA: TGTGCCAGCAGTGACGCCTTATACGAGCAGTACTTC
V: TRBV6-6
D: .
size: .
J: TRBJ2-7

CDR3: CASRDNQYEQYF
DNA: TGTGCCAGCCGGGACAATCAATACGAGCAGTACTTC
V: TRBV25-1
D: .
size: .
J: TRBJ2-7

CDR3: CASSRLAGYTGELFF
DNA: TGTGCCAGCAGCCGTCTAGCGGGATACACCGGGGAGCTGTTTTTT
V: TRBV6-2/TRBV6-3
D: TRBD2
size: .
J: TRBJ2-2

CDR3: CASSLDIALAGEGFEDEQFF
DNA: TGTGCCAGCAGCTTAGATATAGCCCTAGCGGGAGAAGGATTCGAGGATGAGCAGTTCTTC
V: TRBV7-9
D: TRBD2
size: .
J: TRBJ2-1

CDR3: CASSQEASGIVDTQYF
DNA: TGCGCCAGCAGCCAAGAGGCTAGCGGGATTGTAGATACGCAGTATTTT
V: TRBV4-1
D: TRBD2
size: few
J: TRBJ2-3

CDR3: CSAGRTPARGEQYF
DNA: TGCAGCGCTGGACGGACACCAGCTCGGGGCGAGCAGTACTTC
V: TRBV29-1
D: .
size: .
J: TRBJ2-7

CDR3: CASSSHLQGAEGYTF
DNA: TGTGCCAGCAGTTCCCACCTACAGGGGGCGGAAGGCTACACCTTC
V: TRBV27
D: TRBD1
size: few
J: TRBJ1-2

CDR3: CASSFGPGAEQYF
DNA: TGTGCCAGCAGCTTCGGACCGGGGGCCGAGCAGTACTTC
V: TRBV27
D: .
size: .
J: TRBJ2-7

CDR3: CASSRTPTENTGELFF
DNA: TGTGCCAGCAGCCGTACGCCGACGGAGAACACCGGGGAGCTGTTTTTT
V: TRBV28
D: .
size: few
J: TRBJ2-2

CDR3: CASSFSRNSKETQYF
DNA: TGTGCCAGCAGCTTCTCCCGGAATTCCAAAGAGACCCAGTACTTC
V: TRBV7-9
D: .
size: few
J: TRBJ2-5

CDR3: CASSGGLNTEAFF
DNA: TGTGCCAGCAGTGGGGGGTTGAACACTGAAGCTTTCTTT
V: TRBV5-4
D: .
size: .
J: TRBJ1-1

CDR3: CASSLAGRGPYNEQFF
DNA: TGTGCCAGCAGCTTAGCGGGAAGGGGGCCGTACAATGAGCAGTTCTTC
V: TRBV11-1
D: TRBD1
size: few
J: TRBJ2-1

CDR3: CASSSYPGLAGGPGTKETQYF
DNA: TGTGCCAGCAGTTCGTATCCGGGACTAGCGGGAGGGCCGGGGACCAAAGAGACCCAGTACTTC
V: TRBV12-3/TRBV12-4
D: TRBD2
size: once
J: TRBJ2-5

CDR3: CASSYGYTYEQYF
DNA: TGTGCCAGCAGTTACGGGTATACCTACGAGCAGTACTTC
V: TRBV6-2/TRBV6-3
D: .
size: few
J: TRBJ2-7

CDR3: CASSQQRSPETQYF
DNA: TGTGCCAGCAGCCAACAAAGAAGTCCAGAGACCCAGTACTTC
V: TRBV3-1
D: .
size: .
J: TRBJ2-5